The sequence of this T cell receptor beta chain was determined in a study of OX40 agonist ivuxolimab in advanced cancers. Overall study context: While on treatment, patients had intravenous ivuxolimab at 0.01 to 10 mg/kg every 2 weeks. Cancers in dose escalation were hepatocellular, melanoma, renal cell and head and neck.

Libraries were prepared by immunoSEQ multiplex PCR; TCRdb keeps only in-frame clonotypes and omits some of them. The table includes about 48,000 clones, 83% detected once. For this clone: The target antigen is unknown.

The study, taken as a whole, reports: Some nonresponders also had low normalized T-cell clonal expansion. In the 0.1 to 3.0 mg/kg range, CD4+ and CD8+ blood T cells had expanded clonally by week 6.

The CDR3 covers 13 residues. V dropped 0 bases and J dropped 8 bases, with 11 bases sitting between them. Germline V gene sequence: CDR1 SGHDT, CDR2 YYEEEE. The sequence was obtained from an adult with an advanced solid tumor such as melanoma, head and neck, liver or kidney cancer. V gene TRBV5-6 combines with J gene TRBJ1-1; no clear D gene. Specimen: CD4+ or CD8+ T cells sorted from blood, collected in a trial of the OX40 agonist ivuxolimab. CDR3 loop: CASSLVLSGEAFF. Here the CDR3 DNA reads TGTGCCAGCAGCTTGGTATTAAGCGGAGAAGCTTTCTTT. Full variable domain (remainder filled in from reference TRBV5-6 and TRBJ1-1): DAGVTQSPTHLIKTRGQQVTLRCSPKSGHDTVSWYQQALGQGPQFIFQYYEEEERQRGNFPDRFSGHQFPNYSSELNVNALLLGDSALYLCASSLVLSGEAFFGQGTRLTVV.